One and the same sample provided the 16 T cell receptor beta chains below, sequenced in a study of OX40 agonist ivuxolimab in advanced cancers. Here immunoSEQ multiplex PCR was the method, and the copy in TCRdb shows in-frame clones only, minus some. The repertoire has about 86,000 clones, less than 95% of them found once; the top ten carry about 8.5%. Sample: CD4+ or CD8+ T cells sorted from blood, taken in a trial of the OX40 agonist ivuxolimab. All receptors derive from an adult with an advanced solid tumor such as melanoma, head and neck, liver or kidney cancer.

V and J are TRBV4-2 and TRBJ2-2; TRBD2 matches at 10 bases. The germline gives CDR1 LGHNA, CDR2 YNFKEQ. Trimming took 0 bases from V and 7 from J; bases not matched to a gene: 5. The CDR3 is made up of 16 amino acids. The CDR3 coding sequence is TGTGCCAGCAGCCAAGAGCTAGCGGGAGCACGCGGGGAGCTGTTTTTT. Encoded protein: CASSQELAGARGELFF.

CDR3 DNA: TGTGCCATCAGGGCAGGGGGCGAAGAGTATGGCTACACCTTC. Translating gives CAIRAGGEEYGYTF. The V call is TRBV10-3, the J call TRBJ1-2; 8 bases are a match to TRBD1. Germline CDR1 ENHRY, CDR2 SYGVKD. Trimming at V came to 6 bases and at J to 5 bases, leaving 8 bases not matched to a gene. CDR3 length: 14 residues.

This clone has just one count. The chain recombines TRBV28 with TRBJ2-7, with 7 bases matching TRBD1. From germline, CDR1 is MDHEN and CDR2 SYDVKM. The CDR3 sequence is 14 residues long. The V and J ends lost 5 bases and 2 bases, in that order; junction bases with no gene match: 6. The CDR3, as DNA: TGTGCCAGCAGTGTCGGGACAGCGGCCTACGAGCAGTACTTC. Translated, it gives CASSVGTAAYEQYF.

This sequence joins TRBV28 and TRBJ1-5, with D unclear. The CDR3 spans 13 residues. The germline V gene has CDR1 MDHEN and CDR2 SYDVKM. The V end was cut by 6 bases, the J end by 5 bases, with 11 bases between. CDR3 bases: TGTGCCAGCAGAAAAGCCGGGGATCAGCCCCAGCATTTT. Translated, it gives CASRKAGDQPQHF. The full variable domain, with the rest looked up from reference TRBV28 and TRBJ1-5, is DVKVTQSSRYLVKRTGEKVFLECVQDMDHENMFWYRQDPGLGLRLIYFSYDVKMKEKGDIPEGYSVSREKKERFSLILESASTNQTSMYLCASRKAGDQPQHFGDGTRLSIL.

This clone was detected a few times. The chain combines TRBV13 with TRBJ2-7; 9 positions agree with TRBD2. The CDR3 is 15 amino acids. The germline V gene has CDR1 PRHDT and CDR2 FYEKMQ (reference sequence). V shed 5 bases, J shed 2 bases, and the junction held 7 bases outside the gene matches. The CDR3 spells CASSDPTSGTYEQYF. The CDR3, as DNA: TGTGCCAGCAGCGACCCGACTAGCGGTACCTACGAGCAGTACTTC.

The chain joins TRBV5-4 to TRBJ2-7, with 7 bases matching TRBD1. Losses at the gene ends were 2 bases for V and 12 bases for J; bases not matched to a gene: 5. In germline, CDR1 is SGHNT, CDR2 YYREEE (reference sequence). The CDR3 extends over 11 amino acids. The CDR3 loop reads CASSLATGLYF. CDR3 bases: TGTGCCAGCAGCTTAGCGACAGGGCTGTACTTC.

CDR3 sequence: CASSIGPSAGNTIYF. As DNA, the CDR3 is TGTGCCAGTAGTATTGGGCCCTCGGCTGGAAACACCATATATTTT. The chain carries TRBV19 and TRBJ1-3, with D unclear. This CDR3 is built from 15 residues. Deletions cut 3 bases from V and 2 bases from J, with 11 bases between. Germline V CDR1 and CDR2: LNHDA, SQIVND (reference sequence).

This clone was observed a single time. The CDR3 coding sequence is TGCGCCAGGAATTTTAGGGGGAGACAAGAGACCCAGTACTTC. This codes for CARNFRGRQETQYF. The chain has TRBV5-1 and TRBJ2-5; maybe TRBD1 (6 bases). The CDR3 runs to 14 residues. Germline assignment: CDR1 SGHRS and CDR2 YFSETQ. V lost 8 bases and J 2 bases, leaving 16 bases between the germline ends.

The chain couples TRBV9 to TRBJ2-1; tentative D call: TRBD2 (6 bases). The germline V gene has CDR1 SGDLS and CDR2 YYNGEE. This CDR3 spans 15 amino acids. Trimming took 0 bases from V and 3 from J, leaving 10 bases between them. CDR3 loop: CASSVETGVYNEQFF. The DNA for the CDR3 is TGTGCCAGCAGCGTAGAAACGGGGGTCTACAATGAGCAGTTCTTC.

In its sample, this clone was seen a few times. The chain uses TRBV2 and TRBJ1-2, with 7 bases aligning to TRBD1. The CDR3 spans 14 residues. The V and J ends lost 6 bases and 2 bases, in that order; junction bases with no gene match: 6. CDR1 is SNHLY, CDR2 FYNNEI, per germline. The CDR3 sequence: CASRGQTSNYGYTF. The CDR3 DNA sequence: TGTGCCAGCAGGGGACAGACCTCAAACTATGGCTACACCTTC.

The rearrangement uses TRBV30 and TRBJ2-7; D could derive from TRBD1 or TRBD2 (6 bases each). Trimming left V 7 bases short and J 3 bases short, with 13 bases between. Germline V gene data show CDR1 as GTSNPN and CDR2 as SVGIG (reference sequence). The CDR3 covers 12 residues. CDR3 coding DNA: TGTGCCTCCGCGGGACAACACTACGAGCAGTACTTC. Amino acid sequence: CASAGQHYEQYF.

The chain is built from TRBV7-6 and TRBJ2-5; TRBD1 matches at 8 bases. This CDR3 has 11 amino acids. Germline V gives CDR1 SGHVS, CDR2 FNYEAQ. J was trimmed by 11 bases and V by 5 bases; bases with no gene match: 4. CDR3 coding DNA: TGTGCCAGCAGCGAGGGGGACAGGCAGTACTTC. This codes for CASSEGDRQYF.

V and J are TRBV6-5 and TRBJ1-1, with D unclear. Germline lookup yields CDR1 MNHEY and CDR2 SVGAGI. V was shortened by 5 bases and J by 0 bases, with 10 bases between the two germline ends. The CDR3 length is 14 residues. The CDR3 nucleotides are TGTGCCAGCAGTCCCCAGACGGTGAACACTGAAGCTTTCTTT. Protein product: CASSPQTVNTEAFF.

This chain links TRBV9 with TRBJ1-5; D ambiguous. The germline CDR1 and CDR2 sequences are SGDLS and YYNGEE. This CDR3 comprises 14 residues. The ends were cut back, 0 bases at V and 3 bases at J, with 7 bases in the middle. The CDR3 DNA reads as TGTGCCAGCAGCGTAGGGGCGGTCAATCAGCCCCAGCATTTT. Residues: CASSVGAVNQPQHF.

The chain combines TRBV9 with TRBJ2-2; 7 bases are a match to TRBD2. Per the germline V gene, CDR1 is SGDLS and CDR2 is YYNGEE. The V gene end was trimmed by 1 base and the J gene end by 2 bases; junction bases not matched to a gene: 8. CDR3 size: 17 residues. The CDR3 nucleotides are TGTGCCAGCAGCGTAACGGGCGGGAGTATAAACACCGGGGAGCTGTTTTTT. Translated, it gives CASSVTGGSINTGELFF.

The rearrangement joins TRBV7-6 to TRBJ2-1, with TRBD1 identical over 9 bases. J was trimmed by 1 base and V by 5 bases; bases with no gene match: 12. Per germline, CDR1 SGHVS and CDR2 FNYEAQ. The CDR3 extends over 18 amino acids. CDR3 region: CASSRTSQGALSYNEQFF. Written as DNA, the CDR3 is TGTGCCAGCAGCCGTACCTCACAGGGGGCCTTGTCCTACAATGAGCAGTTCTTC.